This record looks at one T cell receptor beta chain sequence and its context. Antigen specificity is unknown. V was pared by 2 bases and J by 8 bases, with 4 bases between. The germline CDR1 and CDR2 sequences are LNHDA and SQIVND (reference sequence). The CDR3 loop spans 12 amino acids. Method: immunoSEQ multiplex PCR; TCRdb's copy keeps in-frame clones and lacks some. This table has some 22,000 clones, about 90% appearing once. The entry originates in a study of OX40 agonist ivuxolimab in advanced cancers. The sampling schedule covered blood at baseline, cycle 4 day 1, and cycle 7 day 1. The study's findings and limits: Among T cells, CD8+ cells averaged more expanded clones than CD4+ cells. Dose levels from 0.1 to 3.0 mg/kg saw CD4+ and CD8+ blood T cells expand clonally by week 6. Those patients achieving a partial response at 0.1-3.0 mg/kg showed among the lowest clonal expansion.

Sequences were derived from CD4+ or CD8+ T cells sorted from blood, sampled in a trial of the OX40 agonist ivuxolimab. The source is an adult with an advanced solid tumor such as melanoma, head and neck, liver or kidney cancer. The chain couples TRBV19 to TRBJ1-6, with no clear D. CDR3: CASSIMDSPLHF. The CDR3 DNA follows: TGTGCCAGTAGTATAATGGATTCACCCCTCCACTTT.